The 13 T cell receptor beta chains below were found in one sample sequenced in a study of early T cells in non-severe SARS-CoV-2 infection. TCRdb re-analysed the 5' RACE reads in MiXCR, keeping a single row per CDR3 protein. Of about 66,000 distinct CDR3 sequences in the sample, less than 15% are singletons; the top ten hold almost 8.5%. Input material: whole blood. Receptors originate from an adult who was a healthcare worker with PCR-confirmed SARS-CoV-2 infection or an uninfected control (not recorded which).

The table lists this clonotype with a few counts. The chain couples TRBV29-1 to TRBJ2-7; the match to TRBD1 covers 9 bases. The CDR3 has 13 amino acids. After removal of 7 bases from V and 3 bases from J, the junction contained 7 bases not matched to a gene. The V gene's germline CDR1 is SQVTM and CDR2 ANQGSEA. In DNA, the CDR3 is TGCAGCGCCCGCCCGGGACAGGGCTACGAGCAGTACTTC. This encodes CSARPGQGYEQYF.

J is TRBJ2-3 and V is TRBV9; 7 bases agree with TRBD2. There are 15 residues in the CDR3. Germline trimming cut 0 bases from V and 4 bases from J; bases unmatched to any gene: 5. Germline assignment: CDR1 SGDLS and CDR2 YYNGEE. This CDR3 reads CASSVGGGPADTQYF. In DNA form, the CDR3 reads TGTGCCAGCAGCGTAGGGGGAGGGCCTGCAGATACGCAGTATTTT.

A single count supports this clonotype. The chain recombines TRBV20-1 with TRBJ2-3, with a possible D match to TRBD1 (6 bases). The V gene's germline CDR1 is DFQATT and CDR2 SNEGSKA (reference sequence). The CDR3 is 14 residues long. V was clipped by 1 base and J by 0 bases, with 8 bases between them. The CDR3 spells CSARVQGSTDTQYF. The CDR3 coding sequence is TGCAGTGCTAGAGTACAGGGAAGCACAGATACGCAGTATTTT.

This chain's CDR3 is CASCSAYEQYF. In DNA, the CDR3 is TGTGCCAGCTGTTCAGCCTACGAGCAGTACTTC. V and J are TRBV28 and TRBJ2-7, with D unclear. This CDR3 contains 11 residues. The V gene's germline CDR1 is MDHEN and CDR2 SYDVKM. The V and J ends lost 8 bases and 2 bases respectively, with 7 bases between them. The full variable domain, rest sourced from reference TRBV28 and TRBJ2-7, is DVKVTQSSRYLVKRTGEKVFLECVQDMDHENMFWYRQDPGLGLRLIYFSYDVKMKEKGDIPEGYSVSREKKERFSLILESASTNQTSMYLCASCSAYEQYFGPGTRLTVT.

In its sample, this clonotype was seen a few times. This chain connects TRBV18 to TRBJ2-7, with 11 bases aligning to TRBD2. Germline V gives CDR1 KGHSH, CDR2 LQKENI. This CDR3 has 17 amino acids. With 5 bases clipped from V and 5 bases from J, the junction kept 14 bases outside the gene matches. CDR3 coding DNA: TGTGCCAGCTCAGTCGTGGTAGCGGGAGGGAAGAGCGACGAGCAGTACTTC. It translates to CASSVVVAGGKSDEQYF.

This clonotype was observed a handful of times. The V and J genes are TRBV5-6 and TRBJ2-3, with 14 bases matching TRBD2. V lost 3 bases, J lost 5 bases, and 11 bases stayed unmatched. The length of the CDR3 is 18 residues. Germline V gene sequence: CDR1 SGHDT, CDR2 YYEEEE. DNA of the CDR3: TGTGCCAGCAGCTCCTTTAGACTAGCGGGAGGGCCTGGAGATACGCAGTATTTT. It translates to CASSSFRLAGGPGDTQYF.

Many counts were recorded for this clonotype. The chain carries TRBV29-1 and TRBJ2-3; the D gene is possibly TRBD2 (6 bases). Germline CDR1 and CDR2: SQVTM and ANQGSEA. There are 13 residues in the CDR3. Trimming pared 4 bases from V and 3 bases from J, leaving 11 bases between. This CDR3 is CSVGASVTDTQYF. The DNA for the CDR3 is TGCAGCGTTGGGGCTAGCGTAACAGATACGCAGTATTTT.

This clonotype was seen at least ten times. The chain links TRBV3-1 to TRBJ2-7; D is unclear. The CDR3 loop spans 13 amino acids. With 0 bases removed from V and 6 bases from J, the gap between germline ends came to 9 bases. CDR1 and CDR2 (germline): LGHDT, YNNKEL (reference sequence). CDR3 sequence: CASSQDKHLEQYF. CDR3 bases: TGTGCCAGCAGCCAAGACAAACACCTCGAGCAGTACTTC.

The chain couples TRBV20-1 to TRBJ2-3; D is unresolved. Germline CDR1 reads DFQATT; CDR2 reads SNEGSKA (reference sequence). The germline V and J ends were trimmed by 3 bases and 6 bases, with 10 bases remaining between them. CDR3 size: 12 residues. The CDR3 here is CSASDPGDTQYF. CDR3 bases: TGCAGTGCTAGTGATCCTGGGGATACGCAGTATTTT.

This clonotype was found a few times. The chain recombines TRBV20-1 with TRBJ2-3; unclear D gene. Germline assignment: CDR1 DFQATT and CDR2 SNEGSKA (reference sequence). Trimming removed 1 base at V and 3 bases at J, with 14 bases between. There are 15 residues in the CDR3. In DNA form, the CDR3 reads TGCAGTGCTAGAGCCCCAGGAAAGAAAACAGATACGCAGTATTTT. It yields the protein CSARAPGKKTDTQYF.

This clonotype was observed a few times. V gene TRBV12-3 or TRBV12-4 combines with J gene TRBJ1-5; D is ambiguous. V lost 1 base and J 2 bases, leaving 6 bases between the germline ends. There are 14 residues in the CDR3. The CDR3 protein is CASSLGKGNQPQHF. The CDR3 nucleotides are TGTGCCAGCAGTTTAGGGAAGGGCAATCAGCCCCAGCATTTT.

The rearrangement joins TRBV28 to TRBJ1-6; no clear D. Germline V gives CDR1 MDHEN, CDR2 SYDVKM. The CDR3 loop spans 13 amino acids. V was trimmed by 6 bases and J by 10 bases, leaving 13 bases between them. In nucleotides, the CDR3 is TGTGCCAGCAGCCCGGACGGTAGATCACCCCTCCACTTT. Translating it yields CASSPDGRSPLHF.

This clonotype was counted many times. The chain has TRBV18 and TRBJ2-1; 7 bases fit TRBD2. V gave up 6 bases and J gave up 6 bases; unmatched junction bases: 11. Germline CDR1 and CDR2: KGHSH and LQKENI. The CDR3 loop spans 15 amino acids. The CDR3 DNA sequence: TGTGCCAGCTCCGGGTCGGGAGTAGCGGGCAATGAGCAGTTCTTC. Amino acids: CASSGSGVAGNEQFF.